Below are 27 T cell receptor beta chains sequenced from a single sample in a study of glioma-infiltrating T cells after dendritic cell vaccination. Sequencing was performed with immunoSEQ multiplex PCR; in TCRdb, only in-frame clones are kept and a portion is missing. The sample shows tens of thousands of clones, about 80% of them seen only once. Material: blood, obtained before dendritic cell vaccination. Receptor source: a human donor with glioblastoma.

V usage is TRBV6-5 and J usage is TRBJ2-7, with TRBD1 as a possible D gene (6 bases). Trimming shortened V by 2 bases and J by 0 bases, and 14 bases separated the two germline ends. The germline V gene encodes CDR1 MNHEY and CDR2 SVGAGI. CDR3 length: 16 amino acids. CDR3 protein: CASSYEGTPSSYEQYF. The CDR3 DNA follows: TGTGCCAGCAGTTACGAGGGGACACCGAGCTCCTACGAGCAGTACTTC.

This clone came up once. The rearrangement links TRBV7-3 to TRBJ1-1, with D perhaps matching TRBD1 (5 bases). The germline V gene has CDR1 SGHTA and CDR2 FQGTGA. V was pared by 5 bases and J by 5 bases, with 18 bases between. The CDR3 spans 15 residues. CDR3 in amino acids: CASSVDGGGVTEAFF. The CDR3 DNA reads TGTGCCAGCAGCGTCGACGGCGGAGGGGTAACTGAAGCTTTCTTT. Filled out from reference TRBV7-3 and TRBJ1-1, the complete variable domain reads GAGVSQTPSNKVTEKGKYVELRCDPISGHTALYWYRQSLGQGPEFLIYFQGTGAADDSGLPNDRFFAVRPEGSVSTLKIQRTERGDSAVYLCASSVDGGGVTEAFFGQGTRLTVV.

The chain has TRBV2 and TRBJ2-5; D may be TRBD1 (5 bases). In germline, CDR1 is SNHLY, CDR2 FYNNEI. The CDR3 has 13 amino acids. Trimming removed 8 bases from V and 2 bases from J, with 12 bases in between. The CDR3 region is CASLLGPQETQYF. DNA for the CDR3: TGTGCCAGCCTTCTGGGGCCACAAGAGACCCAGTACTTC.

The CDR3 region is CARSLLSGRRLSYEQYV. For the CDR3, the DNA is TGTGCCAGAAGCTTGCTTAGCGGGAGGCGACTGTCCTACGAGCAGTACGTC. V is TRBV5-3 and J is TRBJ2-7; 10 bases are a match to TRBD2. TRBV5-3 is classed as an ORF, of uncertain function. J was trimmed by 1 base and V by 1 base; bases with no gene match: 8. There are 17 residues in the CDR3.

The chain combines TRBV10-3 with TRBJ1-4, with TRBD1 matching over 9 bases. Trimming cost V 6 bases and J 8 bases; bases outside gene matches: 7. Germline CDR1 is ENHRY and CDR2 is SYGVKD. The length of the CDR3 is 14 residues. CDR3 residues: CAISRGQGGEKLFF. The CDR3 DNA is TGTGCCATCAGCCGGGGACAGGGTGGGGAAAAACTGTTTTTT.

The V gene is TRBV19, the J gene TRBJ2-1; 7 nucleotides align to TRBD1. This CDR3 region has 15 residues. Looked up from germline, CDR1 is LNHDA and CDR2 is SQIVND (reference sequence). V trimming: 3 bases; J trimming: 7 bases; junction bases outside the gene matches: 9. In nucleotides, the CDR3 is TGTGCCAGTAGTATCAGGGCCAGACAGGGTAATGAGCAGTTCTTC. Translating it yields CASSIRARQGNEQFF.

The gene calls are TRBV15 and TRBJ2-7; TRBD2 matches 9 bases. The J segment lost 4 bases and the V segment lost 1 base, leaving 8 bases of the junction unmatched. This CDR3 is built from 16 residues. CDR1 LNHNV and CDR2 YYDKDF come from the germline V gene (reference sequence). The CDR3 loop reads CATSRGAGGLAYEQYV. The CDR3 DNA is TGTGCCACCAGCAGAGGTGCGGGGGGGCTCGCTTACGAGCAGTACGTC.

The CDR3 DNA is TGTGCCAGCAGTGAATTGCTGGGAGACGAAAAACTGTTTTTT. It encodes CASSELLGDEKLFF. The chain is built from TRBV25-1 and TRBJ1-4; the D is unclear. Germline lookup yields CDR1 MGHDK and CDR2 SYGVNS. The CDR3 consists of 14 residues. Trimming shortened V by 1 base and J by 8 bases, and 11 bases separated the two germline ends.

This clone was detected once. V usage is TRBV30 and J usage is TRBJ1-5, with a possible D match to TRBD1 (6 bases). CDR3 size: 13 residues. With 4 bases removed from V and 7 bases from J, the gap between germline ends came to 14 bases. Germline assignment: CDR1 GTSNPN and CDR2 SVGIG (reference sequence). The CDR3 here is CAWTATGNQPQHF. The CDR3 DNA reads TGTGCCTGGACCGCGACAGGAAACCAGCCCCAGCATTTT.

V gene TRBV7-2 combines with J gene TRBJ1-2, with D perhaps matching TRBD1 (5 bases). Germline assignment: CDR1 SGHTA and CDR2 FQGNSA. Trimming took 5 bases from V and 3 from J, leaving 19 bases between them. CDR3 size: 16 residues. This CDR3 reads CASSQNVRVVDYGYTF. The CDR3 DNA is TGTGCCAGCAGCCAAAATGTCAGGGTAGTAGACTATGGCTACACCTTC.

The chain carries TRBV18 and TRBJ2-3, with a weak D call TRBD1 (6 bases). Trimming cost V 6 bases and J 8 bases, with 18 bases left between them. The CDR3 runs 14 residues. The germline gives CDR1 KGHSH, CDR2 LQKENI. CDR3 amino acids: CASSGTSLSGTQYF. The CDR3, as DNA: TGTGCCAGCTCGGGGACATCTTTAAGCGGTACGCAGTATTTT. Looking up the rest from reference TRBV18 and TRBJ2-3 gives the full variable domain: NAGVMQNPRHLVRRRGQEARLRCSPMKGHSHVYWYRQLPEEGLKFMVYLQKENIIDESGMPKERFSAEFPKEGPSILRIQQVVRGDSAAYFCASSGTSLSGTQYFGPGTRLTVL.

The V call is TRBV6-5, the J call TRBJ1-2, with 10 bases aligning to TRBD1. The CDR3 is made up of 16 amino acids. CDR1 MNHEY and CDR2 SVGAGI come from the germline V gene. Unmatched junction bases numbered 4, after V lost 1 base and J lost 2 bases. In nucleotides, the CDR3 is TGTGCCAGCAGTTACTTCCGGACAGGGGGAAACTATGGCTACACCTTC. Amino acids: CASSYFRTGGNYGYTF.

This chain joins TRBV2 and TRBJ2-2; D unresolved. The CDR3 has 13 amino acids. CDR1 and CDR2 from the germline V gene are SNHLY and FYNNEI. The V end lost 6 bases, the J end lost 3 bases, and 8 bases lay between the germline ends. CDR3 in amino acids: CASSPRYTGELFF. In nucleotides, the CDR3 is TGTGCCAGCAGCCCCAGATACACCGGGGAGCTGTTTTTT. Complete variable domain (other parts from reference TRBV2 and TRBJ2-2): EPEVTQTPSHQVTQMGQEVILRCVPISNHLYFYWYRQILGQKVEFLVSFYNNEISEKSEIFDDQFSVERPDGSNFTLKIRSTKLEDSAMYFCASSPRYTGELFFGEGSRLTVL.

The chain joins TRBV18 to TRBJ1-5; 7 nucleotides match TRBD1. V was clipped by 3 bases and J by 4 bases; unmatched bases: 3. Germline lookup yields CDR1 KGHSH and CDR2 LQKENI. The CDR3 is made up of 14 amino acids. Here the CDR3 reads CASSPGTENQPQHF. CDR3 nucleotide sequence: TGTGCCAGCTCACCCGGGACAGAAAATCAGCCCCAGCATTTT.

The chain is built from TRBV5-1 and TRBJ2-3; 10 nucleotides align to TRBD2. The CDR3 spans 15 residues. Germline-derived CDR1 and CDR2 are SGHRS and YFSETQ. Trimming took 1 base from V and 4 from J; bases not matched to a gene: 3. CDR3 sequence reads: CASSLSSGGADTQYF. CDR3 in DNA: TGCGCCAGCAGCTTGTCTAGCGGGGGCGCAGATACGCAGTATTTT.

For this clone: Other DNA sequences in this specimen translate into the identical CDR3. Here the CDR3 DNA reads TGTGCCAGCAGCTTGGGGGGGGTTGGTACTGAAGCTTTCTTT. This translates into CASSLGGVGTEAFF. The genes are TRBV5-4 and TRBJ1-1; D might be TRBD1 (5 bases). Trimming pared 0 bases from V and 5 bases from J, leaving 11 bases between. The germline V gene encodes CDR1 SGHNT and CDR2 YYREEE (reference sequence). There are 14 residues in the CDR3.

V gene TRBV7-3 combines with J gene TRBJ2-1; TRBD2 might be the D (6 bases). The CDR3 consists of 13 residues. V shed 5 bases and J shed 12 bases, with 17 bases lying between them. Germline CDR1 is SGHTA and CDR2 is FQGTGA. The CDR3 DNA sequence: TGTGCCAGCAGCCCAACTAGCTCTCTGGGGCAGTTCTTC. This codes for CASSPTSSLGQFF.

The V and J genes are TRBV6-1 and TRBJ1-1; 9 bases fit TRBD1. V trimming: 7 bases; J trimming: 7 bases; junction bases outside the gene matches: 10. CDR3 length equals 14 residues. CDR1 is MNHNS, CDR2 SASEGT, per germline. This CDR3 is CASTRDRERGEAFF. DNA of the CDR3: TGTGCCAGCACCCGGGACAGGGAAAGAGGTGAAGCTTTCTTT.

The chain has TRBV21-1 and TRBJ2-7; the table's D call, TRBD1, has no DNA check behind it. TRBV21-1 is shown as a pseudogene. The CDR3 totals 14 residues. The CDR3 DNA reads TGTGCCAGCAGCAAAGGGGCAGCAGCCTACGAGCAGTACGTC. This sequence encodes CASSKGAAAYEQYV.

The chain carries TRBV6-6 and TRBJ2-1, with TRBD2 matching over 7 bases. V trimming: 6 bases; J trimming: 1 base; junction bases outside the gene matches: 6. The CDR3 length is 15 residues. The germline V gene encodes CDR1 MNHNY and CDR2 SVGAGI (reference sequence). The CDR3 nucleotides are TGTGCCAGCAGACCGCCGGGACTATCCTACAATGAGCAGTTCTTC. The encoded protein is CASRPPGLSYNEQFF.

V usage is TRBV11-2 and J usage is TRBJ1-2; maybe TRBD1 (6 bases). The V end was cut by 4 bases, the J end by 5 bases, with 26 bases between. CDR1 is SGHAT and CDR2 is FQNNGV in the germline V gene. CDR3 size: 18 residues. CDR3 sequence (DNA): TGTGCCAGCAGCTCTTACGGGAGGGGGGACCCTCTGAGTTATGGCTACACCTTC. It is translated as CASSSYGRGDPLSYGYTF.

DNA for the CDR3: TGTGCCAGCAGTGTAGTTAGGGGGTATAGCACTGAAGCTTTCTTT. Translation: CASSVVRGYSTEAFF. The V and J genes are TRBV25-1 and TRBJ1-1; D might be TRBD1 (6 bases). In germline, CDR1 is MGHDK, CDR2 SYGVNS. This CDR3 spans 15 amino acids. The ends were cut back, 4 bases at V and 4 bases at J, with 16 bases in the middle. Complete variable domain (other parts from reference TRBV25-1 and TRBJ1-1): EADIYQTPRYLVIGTGKKITLECSQTMGHDKMYWYQQDPGMELHLIHYSYGVNSTEKGDLSSESTVSRIRTEHFPLTLESARPSHTSQYLCASSVVRGYSTEAFFGQGTRLTVV.

This clone turned up a few times. The chain joins TRBV19 to TRBJ1-1; no reliable D call. Germline V gene data show CDR1 as LNHDA and CDR2 as SQIVND (reference sequence). The CDR3 has 14 residues. Trimming stripped 3 bases from V and 7 bases from J, with 15 bases between. CDR3 sequence reads: CASSIPTATSEAFF. For the CDR3, the DNA is TGTGCCAGTAGTATCCCGACGGCTACTAGTGAAGCTTTCTTT.

The chain is built from TRBV10-3 and TRBJ1-1; 9 bases are a match to TRBD1. The CDR3 covers 15 residues. Germline-derived CDR1 and CDR2 are ENHRY and SYGVKD. V was pared by 4 bases and J by 4 bases, with 7 bases of the junction left unmatched. The chain's CDR3 is CAISAATTGGTEAFF. The CDR3 DNA follows: TGTGCCATCAGTGCAGCCACGACAGGGGGCACTGAAGCTTTCTTT.

V is TRBV6-6 and J is TRBJ1-2, with a possible D match to TRBD1 (6 bases). From germline, CDR1 is MNHNY and CDR2 SVGAGI (reference sequence). The CDR3 spans 15 residues. V gave up 6 bases and J gave up 4 bases, with 18 bases separating them. The CDR3 loop is CASRDTGSEGYGYTF. The CDR3 nucleotides read TGTGCCAGCAGGGATACAGGGAGTGAGGGCTATGGCTACACCTTC.

This rearrangement joins TRBV6-5 to TRBJ2-1, with TRBD1 matching over 8 bases. CDR1 is MNHEY and CDR2 is SVGAGI in the germline V gene. CDR3 length equals 15 residues. V gave up 5 bases and J gave up 7 bases; unmatched junction bases: 10. Here the CDR3 reads CASSVVAGGWNEQFF. In DNA form, the CDR3 reads TGTGCCAGCAGTGTGGTCGCAGGGGGCTGGAATGAGCAGTTCTTC.

The chain employs TRBV19 and TRBJ2-7; D ambiguous. In germline, CDR1 is LNHDA, CDR2 SQIVND (reference sequence). The CDR3 has 16 amino acids. Deletions cut 3 bases from V and 4 bases from J, with 19 bases between. DNA for the CDR3: TGTGCCAGTAGTATGACTCGGCGTTCCTACCCTTACGAGCAGTACTTC. Its translation is CASSMTRRSYPYEQYF.